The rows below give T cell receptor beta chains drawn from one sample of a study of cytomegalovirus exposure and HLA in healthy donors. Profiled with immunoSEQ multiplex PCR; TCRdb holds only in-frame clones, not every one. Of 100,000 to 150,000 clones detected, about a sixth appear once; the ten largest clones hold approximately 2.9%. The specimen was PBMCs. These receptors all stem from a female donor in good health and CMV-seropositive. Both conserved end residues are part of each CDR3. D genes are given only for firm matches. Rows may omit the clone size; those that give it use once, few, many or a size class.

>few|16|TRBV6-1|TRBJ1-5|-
CASSGPLRGGDQPQHF
TGTGCCAGCAGTGGACCCTTGAGGGGGGGAGATCAGCCCCAGCATTTT
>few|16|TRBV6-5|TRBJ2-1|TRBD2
CASSYTASGAYNEQFF
TGTGCCAGCAGTTACACAGCTAGCGGGGCATACAATGAGCAGTTCTTC
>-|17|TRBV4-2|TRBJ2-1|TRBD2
CASSALTLAGGYNERFF
TGTGCCAGCAGCGCCTTGACACTAGCGGGGGGATACAATGAGCGGTTCTTC
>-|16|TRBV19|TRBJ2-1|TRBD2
CASSIQLAGGFDEQFF
TGTGCCAGTAGTATTCAGCTAGCGGGGGGGTTCGATGAGCAGTTCTTC
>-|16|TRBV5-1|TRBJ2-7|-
CASSLAEYSGAYEQYF
TGCGCCAGCAGCTTGGCCGAATATTCCGGGGCCTACGAGCAGTACTTC
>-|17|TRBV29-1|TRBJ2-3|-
CSVGPRNSVYLTDTQYF
TGCAGCGTTGGACCCAGGAATTCAGTGTACCTCACAGATACGCAGTATTTT
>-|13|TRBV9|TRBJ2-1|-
CASRPGNDNEQFF
TGTGCCAGTAGACCGGGGAATGACAATGAGCAGTTCTTC
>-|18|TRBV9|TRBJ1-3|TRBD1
CASSVAPLQGANGNTIYF
TGTGCCAGCAGCGTAGCCCCGCTACAGGGGGCTAATGGAAACACCATATATTTT
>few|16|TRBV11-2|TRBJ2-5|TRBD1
CASSLDWTGRRETQYF
TGTGCCAGCAGCTTAGACTGGACAGGGAGGCGAGAGACCCAGTACTTC
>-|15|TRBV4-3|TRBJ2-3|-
CASSLQQGWGDTQYF
TGCGCCAGCAGCCTCCAACAGGGTTGGGGAGATACGCAGTATTTT
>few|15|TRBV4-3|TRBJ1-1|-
CASRRTVNLNTEAFF
TGCGCCAGCAGGCGGACAGTCAATCTGAACACTGAAGCTTTCTTT
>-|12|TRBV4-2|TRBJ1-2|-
CASSQGRDGYTF
TGTGCCAGCAGCCAAGGGCGGGATGGCTACACCTTC
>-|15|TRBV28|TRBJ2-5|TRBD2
CASSLAGLAKETQYF
TGTGCCAGCAGTTTAGCTGGACTAGCCAAAGAGACCCAGTACTTC
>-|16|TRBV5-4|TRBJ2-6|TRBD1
CASMDRSLSGANVLTF
TGTGCCAGCATGGACAGGAGCCTCTCTGGGGCCAACGTCCTGACTTTC
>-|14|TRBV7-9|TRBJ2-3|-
CASSPPPGFDTQYF
TGTGCCAGCAGCCCGCCCCCCGGTTTCGATACGCAGTATTTT
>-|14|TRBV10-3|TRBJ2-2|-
CAISRYGDTGELFF
TGTGCCATCAGTAGGTACGGAGACACCGGGGAGCTGTTTTTT
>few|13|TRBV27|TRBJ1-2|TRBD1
CASSGQGIYGYTF
TGTGCCAGCAGTGGACAGGGGATTTACGGCTACACCTTC
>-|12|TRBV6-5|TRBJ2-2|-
CASSRETGELFF
TGTGCCAGCAGTCGGGAAACCGGGGAGCTGTTTTTT
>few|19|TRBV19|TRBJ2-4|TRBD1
CASSIGGWGQAGAKNIQYF
TGTGCCAGTAGTATAGGAGGCTGGGGACAGGCGGGGGCCAAAAACATTCAGTACTTC
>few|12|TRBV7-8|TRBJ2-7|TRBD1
CASSPDRGEQYF
TGTGCCAGCAGCCCGGACAGGGGCGAGCAGTACTTC
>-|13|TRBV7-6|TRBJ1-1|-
CASSSPGTSEAFF
TGTGCCAGCAGCTCCCCCGGGACTTCTGAAGCTTTCTTT
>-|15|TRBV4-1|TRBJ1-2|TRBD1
CASSPGRGVNYGYTF
TGCGCCAGCAGCCCTGGCAGGGGGGTTAACTATGGCTACACCTTC
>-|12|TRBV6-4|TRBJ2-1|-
CATGDDHNEQFF
TGTGCCACGGGGGACGATCACAATGAGCAGTTCTTC
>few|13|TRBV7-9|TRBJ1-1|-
CASSRGGPYEAFF
TGTGCCAGCAGTAGGGGGGGGCCCTATGAAGCTTTCTTT
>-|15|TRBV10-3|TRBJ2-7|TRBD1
CAISEIGQGRYEQYF
TGTGCCATCAGTGAAATTGGACAGGGGCGATACGAGCAGTACTTC
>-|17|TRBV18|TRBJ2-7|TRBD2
CASSPPGTSGLRGEQYF
TGTGCCAGCTCACCACCTGGGACTAGCGGGTTACGAGGCGAGCAGTACTTC